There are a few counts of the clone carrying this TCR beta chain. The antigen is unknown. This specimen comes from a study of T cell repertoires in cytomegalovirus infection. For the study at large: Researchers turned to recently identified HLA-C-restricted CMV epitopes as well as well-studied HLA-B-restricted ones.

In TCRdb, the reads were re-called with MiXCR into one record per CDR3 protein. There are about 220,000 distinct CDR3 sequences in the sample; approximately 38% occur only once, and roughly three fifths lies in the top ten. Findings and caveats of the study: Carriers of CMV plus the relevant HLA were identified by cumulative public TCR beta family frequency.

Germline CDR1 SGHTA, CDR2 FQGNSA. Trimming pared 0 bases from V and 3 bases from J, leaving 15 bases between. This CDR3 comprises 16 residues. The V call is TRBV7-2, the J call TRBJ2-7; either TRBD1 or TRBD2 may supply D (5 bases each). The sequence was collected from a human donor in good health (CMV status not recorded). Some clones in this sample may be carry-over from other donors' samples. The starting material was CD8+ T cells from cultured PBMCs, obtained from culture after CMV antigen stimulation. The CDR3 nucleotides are TGTGCCAGCAGCTTAGCAACAAGAGGGGCGGGCTACGAGCAGTACTTC. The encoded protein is CASSLATRGAGYEQYF.